Reported below is one TCR beta chain. This specimen belongs to a study of memory CD4+ T cells and cytomegalovirus serostatus. Study-wide context: Healthy Belgian adult donors included under ten CMV-positive and 24 CMV-negative people.

The CDR3 runs to 14 residues. Germline V gene lookup returns CDR1 MNHEY and CDR2 SMNVEV (reference sequence). V shed 5 bases, J shed 6 bases, and the junction held 9 bases outside the gene matches. Single viable CD3+CD4+CD8-CD45RO+ cells were sorted as the memory CD4+ T cells. Donors' CMV status reflects serum IgG against pp150, pp28, p38, p52. Some clones are missing from TCRdb's copy, which holds only in-frame ones; the method was immunoSEQ multiplex PCR. The repertoire holds around 99,000 clones, 75% to 85% seen once, with 3.6% in the top ten. The receptor comes from an adult in good health and CMV-seropositive. Sequencing input: memory CD4+ T cells from blood. The genes are TRBV27 and TRBJ1-1; TRBD1 aligns across 7 bases. CDR3 nucleotides: TGTGCCAGCAGTGACCCAGGGGGTCGAGCTGAAGCTTTCTTT. It is translated as CASSDPGGRAEAFF.